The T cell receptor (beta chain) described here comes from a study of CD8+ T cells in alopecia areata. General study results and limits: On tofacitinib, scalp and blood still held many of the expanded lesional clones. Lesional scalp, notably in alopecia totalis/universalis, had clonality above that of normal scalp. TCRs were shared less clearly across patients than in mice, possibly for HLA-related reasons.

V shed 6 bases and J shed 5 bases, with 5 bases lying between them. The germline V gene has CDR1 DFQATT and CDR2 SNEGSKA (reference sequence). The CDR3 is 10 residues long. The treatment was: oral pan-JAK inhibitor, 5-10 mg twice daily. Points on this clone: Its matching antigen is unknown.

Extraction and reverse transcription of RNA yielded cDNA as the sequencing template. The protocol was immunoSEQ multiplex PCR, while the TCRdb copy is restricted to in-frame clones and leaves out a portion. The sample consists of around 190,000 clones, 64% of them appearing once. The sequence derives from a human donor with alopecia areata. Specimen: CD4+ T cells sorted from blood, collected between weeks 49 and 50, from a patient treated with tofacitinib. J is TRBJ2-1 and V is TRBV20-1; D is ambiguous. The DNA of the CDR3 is TGCAGTGCCCTCGACAATGAGCAGTTCTTC. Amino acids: CSALDNEQFF.